This TCR beta chain was retrieved from a study of a mutant IDH1 vaccine in newly diagnosed glioma. Clones were read by immunoSEQ multiplex PCR, and TCRdb kept only the in-frame ones, dropping some. Of over 30,000 clones in the sample, about 86% were seen once. Concerning this clone itself: Antigen specificity is unknown.

Time point in this sample: week 5, during vaccination. In the vaccine, a single dose held 300 ug of the mutant IDH1 20-mer peptide, along with topical imiquimod. With V trimmed by 3 bases and J by 4 bases, 5 bases remained unmatched. The CDR3 is made up of 14 amino acids. From germline, CDR1 is LNHDA and CDR2 SQIVND (reference sequence). The starting material was PBMCs, obtained from a glioma patient whose treatment included an IDH1 peptide vaccine. This chain uses TRBV19 with TRBJ2-7; 8 bases are a match to TRBD1. The receptor's source is a man between 25 and 39 years old with glioma. CDR3: CASSIGQGAYEQYF. The CDR3 region has the DNA TGTGCCAGTAGTATCGGGCAGGGGGCTTACGAGCAGTACTTC.